This paragraph covers one T cell receptor (beta chain) sequence. Antigen unknown. CDR1 is SEHNR and CDR2 is FQNEAQ in the germline V gene (reference sequence). This CDR3 has 16 amino acids. Losses at the gene ends were 1 base for V and 4 bases for J; bases not matched to a gene: 6. The data were obtained in a study of post-analysis software for immune sequencing data. Study findings and constraints: The study found TRBV5-6, TRBV5-1 and TRBV20-1 among 5 or 6 TRBV segments more frequent in patients than controls. The F measure placed samples prepared in the same batch into strongly shared clusters.

Prepared libraries of TCR beta cDNA carried unique molecular identifiers. T cells numbering about 0.85 to 11 million yielded cDNA molecules that totaled about 500,000. One entry per CDR3 protein, called by TCRdb with MiXCR from the PCR reads. The data show about 190,000 distinct CDR3 sequences, roughly 30% seen once. Material for sequencing was blood. The chain joins TRBV7-9 to TRBJ2-3; 9 bases are shared with TRBD2. The TCR originated in a girl aged 2 to 17 with multiple sclerosis. The CDR3 bases are TGTGCCAGCAGCTTAGTCGGTGCGGGAGGGGCAGATACGCAGTATTTT. This encodes CASSLVGAGGADTQYF.